The T cell receptor beta chain described here comes from a study of cytomegalovirus exposure and HLA in healthy donors. Trimming cost V 7 bases and J 3 bases, with 16 bases left between them. The CDR3 runs 15 residues. Germline V gene sequence: CDR1 SGHVS, CDR2 FQNEAQ. TCRdb's copy holds only in-frame clones and misses some; the assay was immunoSEQ multiplex PCR. The table lists roughly 130,000 clones, roughly 90% of them singletons, with 1.4% in the top ten. The rearrangement joins TRBV7-8 to TRBJ1-5; D might be TRBD1 (5 bases). The source is a man younger than 40 in good health and CMV-seronegative. Sequenced input: PBMCs. The CDR3 is CASTSIGGSNQPQHF. The CDR3 region has the DNA TGTGCCAGCACCTCAATCGGGGGTTCCAATCAGCCCCAGCATTTT.